These 19 T cell receptor beta chains originate from one sample sequenced in a study of primary melanoma T cells and metastatic recurrence. This table comes from immunoSEQ multiplex PCR, and its TCRdb copy is limited to in-frame clones, with some not included. The sample records 600 to 700 clones, about nine tenths being singletons. Material: melanoma tumor tissue. The receptors were gathered from a human donor with melanoma.

The gene calls are TRBV11-3 and TRBJ2-6; no reliable D call. Looked up from germline, CDR1 is SGHNT and CDR2 is YENEEA. CDR3 length: 15 residues. V dropped 3 bases and J dropped 2 bases, with 8 bases sitting between them. Here the CDR3 reads CASSLWGAGANVLTF. The DNA for the CDR3 is TGTGCCAGCAGCTTGTGGGGTGCTGGGGCCAACGTCCTGACTTTC.

This chain links TRBV11-3 with TRBJ2-1; 12 nucleotides match TRBD2. This CDR3 has 17 residues. The ends lost 5 bases at V and 3 bases at J; junction bases unmatched: 8. Germline V gene lookup returns CDR1 SGHNT and CDR2 YENEEA. The CDR3 loop reads CASSALAGGVNYNEQFF. The CDR3 DNA reads TGTGCCAGCAGCGCACTAGCGGGGGGAGTGAACTACAATGAGCAGTTCTTC.

This chain uses TRBV6-8 with TRBJ2-1, with D perhaps matching TRBD2 (5 bases). The V end was cut by 6 bases, the J end by 9 bases, with 15 bases between. The V gene's germline CDR1 is MNHGY and CDR2 SAAAGT. This CDR3 has 13 residues. CDR3: CASRISSYGEQFF. The DNA for the CDR3 is TGTGCCAGCAGGATTTCTAGCTATGGTGAGCAGTTCTTC.

V and J are TRBV6-8 and TRBJ1-2; D is unresolved. Germline lookup yields CDR1 MNHGY and CDR2 SAAAGT. The CDR3 has 15 residues. With 5 bases removed from V and 4 bases from J, the gap between germline ends came to 17 bases. CDR3 in amino acids: CASSDIPRLSYGYTF. For the CDR3, the DNA is TGTGCCAGCAGTGACATTCCCCGACTGAGCTATGGCTACACCTTC.

The J gene is TRBJ1-1, the V gene TRBV19; D possibly corresponds to TRBD1 (5 bases). Germline V gives CDR1 LNHDA, CDR2 SQIVND (reference sequence). V lost 3 bases, J lost 10 bases, and 12 bases lay in between. This CDR3 is 12 amino acids long. The CDR3 protein is CASSIVAGTAFF. The CDR3 DNA sequence: TGTGCCAGTAGTATCGTGGCAGGGACAGCTTTCTTT.

This clone occurred once. This chain uses TRBV6-8 with TRBJ2-5, with D perhaps matching TRBD2 (5 bases). The germline CDR1 and CDR2 sequences are MNHGY and SAAAGT. V lost 5 bases and J 5 bases, leaving 15 bases between the germline ends. This CDR3 is built from 14 residues. The DNA of the CDR3 is TGTGCCAGCAGTGCACGGGCCTCGGGGGAGACCCAGTACTTC. Translated, it gives CASSARASGETQYF.

The rearrangement joins TRBV11-3 to TRBJ1-3; D is unresolved. The CDR3 loop spans 15 amino acids. The V gene's germline CDR1 is SGHNT and CDR2 YENEEA. Trimming left V 4 bases short and J 0 bases short, with 10 bases between. The CDR3 DNA is TGTGCCAGCAGCTCCCAGACCCTCTCTGGAAACACCATATATTTT. Encoded protein: CASSSQTLSGNTIYF.

As DNA, the CDR3 is TGTGCCAGTCCACTTCGAGTGGGGACCGGGGAGCTGTTTTTT. Amino acids: CASPLRVGTGELFF. This rearrangement joins TRBV12-2 to TRBJ2-2. TRBV12-2 corresponds to a pseudogene. This CDR3 has 14 residues.

In its sample, this clone was seen once. The V call is TRBV11-3, the J call TRBJ1-5, with D tentatively TRBD1 (5 bases). V lost 5 bases to trimming and J lost 4 bases, with 15 bases between them. The CDR3 covers 15 residues. Germline-derived CDR1 and CDR2 are SGHNT and YENEEA. The CDR3: CASSRTGGTNQPQHF. CDR3 in DNA: TGTGCCAGCAGCCGCACGGGGGGGACTAATCAGCCCCAGCATTTT.

The J gene is TRBJ2-2, the V gene TRBV6-8; 12 bases are a match to TRBD2. Trimming took 0 bases from V and 2 from J; bases not matched to a gene: 4. Germline loops: CDR1 MNHGY, CDR2 SAAAGT. The CDR3 consists of 18 residues. CDR3 protein: CASSYSGLAGFNTGELFF. DNA of the CDR3: TGTGCCAGCAGTTACTCGGGACTAGCGGGTTTTAACACCGGGGAGCTGTTTTTT.

The sample holds one count of this clone. The V and J genes are TRBV10-3 and TRBJ2-7; 10 positions agree with TRBD1. This CDR3 contains 15 residues. Per the germline V gene, CDR1 is ENHRY and CDR2 is SYGVKD. J gave up 6 bases and V 1 base, and 6 bases lay outside the gene matches. The CDR3 spells CAISELRQGAPEQYF. In DNA form, the CDR3 reads TGTGCCATCAGTGAGTTGAGACAGGGGGCCCCCGAGCAGTACTTC.

This clone has only one observation. This chain uses TRBV11-3 with TRBJ2-1; 7 positions match TRBD2. The CDR3 has 18 residues. The trim removed 0 bases at V and 5 bases at J, leaving 13 bases unmatched. Germline CDR1 and CDR2: SGHNT and YENEEA. The CDR3 region has the DNA TGTGCCAGCAGCTTAGATCAGGGCGGGAGCACTGCGGACAATGAGCAGTTCTTC. Amino acids: CASSLDQGGSTADNEQFF.

The chain has TRBV28 and TRBJ2-7; D is unclear. V was pared by 6 bases and J by 3 bases, with 18 bases between. Germline loops: CDR1 MDHEN, CDR2 SYDVKM. The CDR3 loop spans 15 amino acids. This chain's CDR3 is CASSQTGGDLYEQYF. CDR3 nucleotides: TGTGCCAGCAGCCAGACGGGCGGAGACCTCTACGAGCAGTACTTC.

A single count supports this clone. Compared with germline, one end of the junction differs, possibly owing to a read error. The V and J genes are TRBV5-1 and TRBJ1-1; D gene ambiguous. The CDR3 is 14 residues long. Germline lookup yields CDR1 SGHRS and CDR2 YFSETQ. The CDR3 DNA sequence: TGCGCCAGCAGCTCGGACCGGGCAGACACTGAAGCTTTTTTT. It codes for CASSSDRADTEAFF. The full variable domain, rest sourced from reference TRBV5-1 and TRBJ1-1, is KAGVTQTPRYLIKTRGQQVTLSCSPISGHRSVSWYQQTPGQGLQFLFEYFSETQRNKGNFPGRFSGRQFSNSRSEMNVSTLELGDSALYLCASSSDRADTEAFFGQGTRLTVV.

The chain couples TRBV7-6 to TRBJ1-1; D remains unclear. The CDR3 is 14 amino acids. Germline V gene lookup returns CDR1 SGHVS and CDR2 FNYEAQ. The V gene lost 5 bases and the J gene lost 0 bases, with 10 bases spanning the gap. The CDR3 loop reads CASSPDGLNTEAFF. The CDR3, as DNA: TGTGCCAGCAGCCCGGACGGGCTGAACACTGAAGCTTTCTTT.

The chain carries TRBV6-1 and TRBJ2-2, with 8 bases identical to TRBD1. Germline V gene lookup returns CDR1 MNHNS and CDR2 SASEGT. After removal of 1 base from V and 6 bases from J, the junction contained 1 base not matched to a gene. The CDR3 has 14 residues. The CDR3 loop is CASSEVQGAGELFF. The CDR3 DNA reads TGTGCCAGCAGTGAAGTACAGGGGGCCGGGGAGCTGTTTTTT.

The V and J genes are TRBV11-3 and TRBJ1-2, with D possibly TRBD1 on 6 matching bases. The CDR3 contains 14 residues. The germline CDR1 and CDR2 sequences are SGHNT and YENEEA. Trimming stripped 3 bases from V and 7 bases from J, with 15 bases between. The CDR3 here is CASSFNSGVGGYTF. In DNA, the CDR3 is TGTGCCAGCAGCTTCAACTCAGGGGTTGGTGGCTACACCTTC. The full variable domain, with the rest looked up from reference TRBV11-3 and TRBJ1-2, is EAGVVQSPRYKIIEKKQPVAFWCNPISGHNTLYWYLQNLGQGPELLIRYENEEAVDDSQLPKDRFSAERLKGVDSTLKIQPAELGDSAVYLCASSFNSGVGGYTFGSGTRLTVV.

The J gene is TRBJ1-1, the V gene TRBV15, with 8 bases matching TRBD1. V gave up 6 bases and J gave up 1 base; unmatched junction bases: 4. The CDR3 has 14 amino acids. Germline V lookup: CDR1 LNHNV, CDR2 YYDKDF (reference sequence). CDR3 sequence reads: CATRPGQGNTEAFF. The CDR3 nucleotides read TGTGCCACCAGGCCCGGACAGGGGAACACTGAAGCTTTCTTT.

J is TRBJ2-3 and V is TRBV7-1, with 8 positions matching TRBD1. TRBV7-1 is placed among ORFs of uncertain function. After removal of 4 bases from V and 0 bases from J, the junction contained 3 bases not matched to a gene. The CDR3 consists of 15 residues. The CDR3 sequence is CASSLTGASTDTQYF. CDR3 bases: TGTGCCAGCAGCTTGACAGGGGCTAGCACAGATACGCAGTATTTT.